The present TCR beta chain was sequenced within a study of cytomegalovirus exposure and HLA in healthy donors. Study-wide results and limits: The study labeled 164 TCR beta chains cytomegalovirus-associated.

This CDR3 has 16 residues. V dropped 2 bases and J dropped 2 bases, with 16 bases sitting between them. Germline V gene data show CDR1 as MDHEN and CDR2 as SYDVKM. Repertoires were generated with immunoSEQ multiplex PCR, while TCRdb's copy carries only in-frame clones and drops some. This table holds about 150,000 clones, about 87% found once. Turning to this clone: Its antigen is unidentified.

This clonotype originated in a woman in her thirties in good health and CMV-seropositive. The material sequenced was PBMCs. The chain is built from TRBV28 and TRBJ2-7, with D possibly TRBD1 on 5 matching bases. The CDR3 DNA sequence: TGTGCCAGCAGTTTAACTGGGGCAGGGTCCACCTACGAGCAGTACTTC. This gives the protein CASSLTGAGSTYEQYF.